The 16 T cell receptor beta chains reported below all come from one sample, sequenced in a study of blood T cell repertoires in COVID-19. Profiled with immunoSEQ multiplex PCR; TCRdb holds only in-frame clones, not every one. The sample lists under 450,000 clones, about four fifths occurring once. Sequencing was performed on peripheral blood. The receptors were sampled from a human donor with acute or convalescent COVID-19. The donor label of this sample is uncertain.

The chain combines TRBV29-1 with TRBJ2-1; 8 bases line up with TRBD2. Germline V gene lookup returns CDR1 SQVTM and CDR2 ANQGSEA. This CDR3 has 16 amino acids. J lost 6 bases, V lost 0 bases, and 10 bases had no gene match. The CDR3 is CSVEDPLAGLFNEQFF. The CDR3 nucleotides read TGCAGCGTTGAAGACCCGTTAGCGGGATTATTCAATGAGCAGTTCTTC.

CDR3: CASSSILRVFIFYEQYF. The CDR3 DNA sequence: TGTGCCAGCAGCTCAATCCTCAGGGTATTCATATTCTACGAGCAGTACTTC. The rearrangement uses TRBV7-9 and TRBJ2-7; D is possibly TRBD1 (5 bases). Germline V gene data show CDR1 as SEHNR and CDR2 as FQNEAQ (reference sequence). Trimming cost V 4 bases and J 3 bases, with 22 bases left between them. CDR3 length: 17 residues.

This chain connects TRBV19 to TRBJ1-1, with a possible D match to TRBD1 (6 bases). Germline lookup yields CDR1 LNHDA and CDR2 SQIVND (reference sequence). The CDR3 covers 13 residues. V lost 6 bases, J lost 5 bases, and 13 bases lay in between. CDR3 in DNA: TGTGCCAGTAGATACAGGGAGGGGACTGAAGCTTTCTTT. Amino acid sequence: CASRYREGTEAFF.

The gene calls are TRBV27 and TRBJ1-2; 8 nucleotides agree with TRBD1. Trimming took 6 bases from V and 2 from J; bases not matched to a gene: 8. The CDR3 has 15 residues. From germline, CDR1 is MNHEY and CDR2 SMNVEV (reference sequence). The CDR3 region is CASRGTGRPNYGYTF. The CDR3 DNA follows: TGTGCCAGCAGGGGGACAGGACGGCCAAACTATGGCTACACCTTC.

In this sample, this clone turned up a few times. The chain uses TRBV2 and TRBJ2-2; 12 bases agree with TRBD1. This CDR3 has 15 residues. Per the germline V gene, CDR1 is SNHLY and CDR2 is FYNNEI. V gave up 5 bases and J gave up 8 bases; unmatched junction bases: 6. The CDR3 bases are TGTGCCAGCAGTCGGGGACAGGGGGCCGGAGGGGAGCTGTTTTTT. Amino acids: CASSRGQGAGGELFF.

V is TRBV6-2 or TRBV6-3 and J is TRBJ1-1, with 10 bases matching TRBD1. The trim removed 5 bases at V and 3 bases at J, leaving 6 bases unmatched. The germline gives CDR1 MNHEY, CDR2 SVGEGT. The CDR3 has 15 residues. The CDR3 DNA sequence: TGTGCCAGCAGTCAAGCCGGGACAGGGGACACTGAAGCTTTCTTT. Translating gives CASSQAGTGDTEAFF.

This clone appeared once. CDR3 bases: TGTGCCAGCCGATCGACAGGGCGTGAAGCTTTCTTT. It codes for CASRSTGREAFF. The V gene is TRBV28, the J gene TRBJ1-1; 7 nucleotides line up with TRBD1. CDR3 length: 12 residues. With V trimmed by 8 bases and J by 7 bases, 7 bases remained unmatched. Germline CDR1 reads MDHEN; CDR2 reads SYDVKM.

The genes are TRBV6-5 and TRBJ1-1; 9 nucleotides agree with TRBD1. The V gene end was trimmed by 6 bases and the J gene end by 4 bases; junction bases not matched to a gene: 9. The CDR3 is 15 amino acids. In germline, CDR1 is MNHEY, CDR2 SVGAGI. CDR3 region: CASRVPGQGFTEAFF. CDR3 sequence (DNA): TGTGCCAGCAGAGTCCCGGGACAGGGTTTCACTGAAGCTTTCTTT.

This sequence joins TRBV12-3 or TRBV12-4 and TRBJ2-2, with D perhaps TRBD2 (5 bases). CDR3 length: 13 amino acids. Between the trimmed V and J ends, which lost 9 bases and 0 bases, there was a span of 8 bases. CDR3 nucleotide sequence: TGTGCCAGTGAGGGAACGAACACCGGGGAGCTGTTTTTT. Translation: CASEGTNTGELFF.

The rearrangement links TRBV5-1 to TRBJ1-1; D is perhaps TRBD1 (6 bases). The CDR3 runs 13 residues. The germline V gene has CDR1 SGHRS and CDR2 YFSETQ. Trimming cost V 5 bases and J 5 bases, with 13 bases left between them. The CDR3 sequence: CASSPTGTTEAFF. CDR3 bases: TGCGCCAGCAGTCCGACGGGGACAACTGAAGCTTTCTTT.

This clone was picked up a small number of times. The chain employs TRBV7-2 and TRBJ1-5, with 8 bases fitting TRBD1. Germline V gene sequence: CDR1 SGHTA, CDR2 FQGNSA. J lost 7 bases, V lost 3 bases, and 11 bases had no gene match. This CDR3 has 16 residues. In nucleotides, the CDR3 is TGTGCCAGCAGCTTGCGTCAGGGGGCCCGGGGGCAGCCCCAGCATTTT. It translates to CASSLRQGARGQPQHF.

The chain combines TRBV5-5 with TRBJ1-2; 9 nucleotides match TRBD1. This CDR3 comprises 13 residues. The J segment lost 5 bases and the V segment lost 4 bases, leaving 3 bases of the junction unmatched. Germline lookup yields CDR1 SGHKS and CDR2 YYEKEE (reference sequence). The CDR3 region has the DNA TGTGCCAGCAGCCACGGACAGGGGTATGGCTACACCTTC. Amino acid sequence: CASSHGQGYGYTF.

This clone was observed once. This chain connects TRBV3-1 (or the pseudogene TRBV3-2) to TRBJ1-5; 7 nucleotides align to TRBD1. This CDR3 comprises 15 residues. The trim removed 0 bases at V and 7 bases at J, leaving 6 bases unmatched. Germline assignment: CDR1 LGHDT and CDR2 YNNKEL (reference sequence). The CDR3: CASSQEGTVSQPQHF. The CDR3 DNA reads as TGTGCCAGCAGCCAAGAAGGGACAGTCTCCCAGCCCCAGCATTTT.

This chain joins TRBV19 and TRBJ2-1; tentatively, D is TRBD2 (6 bases). The germline CDR1 and CDR2 sequences are LNHDA and SQIVND (reference sequence). Between the trimmed V and J ends, which lost 3 bases and 15 bases, there was a span of 21 bases. The CDR3 has 14 residues. The CDR3 loop reads CASSINPERAPGFF. DNA of the CDR3: TGTGCCAGTAGTATCAACCCTGAGCGGGCCCCTGGGTTCTTC.

This chain links TRBV5-5 with TRBJ1-5, with D uncertain. Between the trimmed V and J ends, which lost 5 bases and 2 bases, there was a span of 14 bases. Germline-derived CDR1 and CDR2 are SGHKS and YYEKEE (reference sequence). This CDR3 is 15 amino acids long. CDR3 nucleotides: TGTGCCAGCAGTCCCGGGGAGCTCGGCAATCAGCCCCAGCATTTT. This encodes CASSPGELGNQPQHF.

The J gene is TRBJ1-2, the V gene TRBV2; TRBD1 matches at 9 bases. CDR1 SNHLY and CDR2 FYNNEI come from the germline V gene. Losses at the gene ends were 6 bases for V and 6 bases for J; bases not matched to a gene: 8. The CDR3 is 14 amino acids. The CDR3, as DNA: TGTGCCAGCAGCTTACAGGGGGCAGAACATGGCTACACCTTC. Its protein product is CASSLQGAEHGYTF.